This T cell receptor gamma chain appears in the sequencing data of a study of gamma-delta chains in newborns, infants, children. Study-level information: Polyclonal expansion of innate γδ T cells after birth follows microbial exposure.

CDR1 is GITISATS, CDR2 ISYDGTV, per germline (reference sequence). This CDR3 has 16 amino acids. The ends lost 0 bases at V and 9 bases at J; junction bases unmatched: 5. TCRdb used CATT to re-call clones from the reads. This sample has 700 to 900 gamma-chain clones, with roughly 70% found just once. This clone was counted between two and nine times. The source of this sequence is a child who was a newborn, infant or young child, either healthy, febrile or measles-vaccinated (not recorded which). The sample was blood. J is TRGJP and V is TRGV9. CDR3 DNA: TGTGCCTTGTGGGAGGTGCTGCCGTTGGGCAAAAAAATCAAGGTATTT. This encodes CALWEVLPLGKKIKVF.